These 28 T cell receptor beta chains were sequenced from one sample in a study of cytomegalovirus exposure and HLA in healthy donors (dated by TCRdb to the late 2010s). Libraries were constructed by the immunoSEQ multiplex PCR assay. A mixture of 60 forward primers for TCR Vbeta segments and 13 reverse primers for TCR Jbeta segments was used in the multiplex PCR. Imported from immuneACCESS, the table was reduced by TCRdb to in-frame sequences with V and J called. These copies leave out some clones; in studies compared against another copy, an unresolved V gene accounts for under half, and the cause of the remainder is not known. Recorded for this sample are some 190,000 clones; about four fifths of them occurred a single time. 1.5% to 2% of the sample is taken by the ten largest. Sequenced material: PBMCs. These receptors were obtained from a woman aged 25-40 years in good health and CMV-seronegative.

The J gene is TRBJ2-6, the V gene TRBV9; maybe TRBD2 (5 bases). Germline values: CDR1 SGDLS, CDR2 YYNGEE. Trimming left V 0 bases short and J 2 bases short, with 6 bases between. This CDR3 has 15 residues. CDR3: CASSVAGAGANVLTF. Written as DNA, the CDR3 is TGTGCCAGCAGCGTAGCCGGGGCTGGGGCCAACGTCCTGACTTTC.

The J gene is TRBJ1-3, the V gene TRBV7-8, with D perhaps matching TRBD1 (6 bases). The CDR3 totals 15 residues. V gave up 6 bases and J gave up 1 base, with 13 bases separating them. CDR1 SGHVS and CDR2 FQNEAQ come from the germline V gene. The DNA for the CDR3 is TGTGCCAGCAGTCAACAGGGCTTATCTGGAAACACCATATATTTT. Translating it yields CASSQQGLSGNTIYF. Supplemented by reference TRBV7-8 and TRBJ1-3, the full variable domain reads GAGVSQSPRYKVAKRGQDVALRCDPISGHVSLFWYQQALGQGPEFLTYFQNEAQLDKSGLPSDRFFAERPEGSVSTLKIQRTQQEDSAVYLCASSQQGLSGNTIYFGEGSWLTVV.

V and J are TRBV5-1 and TRBJ1-1; perhaps TRBD1 as D (6 bases). This CDR3 has 14 amino acids. Deletions cut 3 bases from V and 5 bases from J, with 14 bases between. The V gene's germline CDR1 is SGHRS and CDR2 YFSETQ. Here the CDR3 reads CASSSQGRGTEAFF. The DNA for the CDR3 is TGCGCCAGCAGCTCTCAGGGGCGAGGAACTGAAGCTTTCTTT.

The chain joins TRBV6-1 to TRBJ2-5, with D possibly matching TRBD1 (6 bases). The CDR3 totals 15 residues. Trimming pared 2 bases from V and 5 bases from J, leaving 15 bases between. The germline V gene encodes CDR1 MNHNS and CDR2 SASEGT. CDR3 region: CASSEISGERETQYF. CDR3 bases: TGTGCCAGCAGTGAAATCTCAGGGGAACGGGAGACCCAGTACTTC.

CDR3 in amino acids: CASSVGGQGRQDYEQYF. CDR3 nucleotides: TGTGCCAGCAGCGTAGGAGGACAGGGCCGCCAGGACTACGAGCAGTACTTC. The V and J genes are TRBV9 and TRBJ2-7; 8 positions match TRBD1. The germline gives CDR1 SGDLS, CDR2 YYNGEE. V shed 0 bases and J 3 bases; nucleotides not matched to a gene: 11. The CDR3 has 17 residues. The full variable domain, its missing parts supplied by reference TRBV9 and TRBJ2-7, is DSGVTQTPKHLITATGQRVTLRCSPRSGDLSVYWYQQSLDQGLQFLIQYYNGEERAKGNILERFSAQQFPDLHSELNLSSLELGDSALYFCASSVGGQGRQDYEQYFGPGTRLTVT.

The chain uses TRBV5-5 and TRBJ2-5; 12 positions agree with TRBD2. CDR1 is SGHKS, CDR2 YYEKEE, per germline (reference sequence). The CDR3 has 15 amino acids. Trimming cost V 3 bases and J 2 bases; bases outside gene matches: 2. The CDR3 sequence is CASSSSGGVQETQYF. DNA for the CDR3: TGTGCCAGCAGCTCTAGCGGGGGGGTTCAAGAGACCCAGTACTTC.

This chain connects TRBV6-5 to TRBJ1-2, with TRBD1 matching over 7 bases. Germline assignment: CDR1 MNHEY and CDR2 SVGAGI. Trimming took 5 bases from V and 2 from J; bases not matched to a gene: 2. The CDR3 is 13 amino acids. The CDR3 DNA follows: TGTGCCAGCAGTCTGGACAGGAACTATGGCTACACCTTC. Amino acids: CASSLDRNYGYTF.

The rearrangement joins TRBV5-1 to TRBJ2-3; 9 bases line up with TRBD2. The CDR3 covers 15 residues. J gave up 6 bases and V 1 base, and 6 bases lay outside the gene matches. CDR1 and CDR2 from the germline V gene are SGHRS and YFSETQ. The CDR3 sequence is CASSLLSSGEDTQYF. The CDR3 region has the DNA TGCGCCAGCAGCTTGCTATCTAGCGGGGAGGATACGCAGTATTTT.

The chain employs TRBV7-2 and TRBJ2-5; D is uncertain. V lost 3 bases, J lost 1 base, and 3 bases lay in between. The germline V gene encodes CDR1 SGHTA and CDR2 FQGNSA. The CDR3 is made up of 12 amino acids. The CDR3 DNA sequence: TGTGCCAGCAGCTTCGGCCAAGAGACCCAGTACTTC. This gives the protein CASSFGQETQYF.

CDR3 protein: CASRQGLSQPQHF. CDR3 nucleotides: TGTGCCAGCAGGCAGGGTTTAAGTCAGCCCCAGCATTTT. This chain connects TRBV6-1 to TRBJ1-5, with D perhaps matching TRBD1 (5 bases). Germline lookup yields CDR1 MNHNS and CDR2 SASEGT. This CDR3 has 13 residues. V was clipped by 6 bases and J by 6 bases, with 12 bases between them.

The gene calls are TRBV29-1 and TRBJ1-1, with D possibly being TRBD1 (5 bases). The CDR3 has 13 residues. Trimming left V 5 bases short and J 5 bases short, with 15 bases between. CDR1 SQVTM and CDR2 ANQGSEA come from the germline V gene. CDR3 nucleotide sequence: TGCAGCGTTTTTACGGGGGAACTTACTGAAGCTTTCTTT. Protein product: CSVFTGELTEAFF.

The rearrangement uses TRBV7-8 and TRBJ2-2; a possible D gene is TRBD1 (6 bases). CDR1 SGHVS and CDR2 FQNEAQ come from the germline V gene. The CDR3 has 14 residues. Trimming took 3 bases from V and 4 from J, leaving 9 bases between them. The CDR3 nucleotides are TGTGCCAGCAGCTTTGACAGGCCCACCGGGGAGCTGTTTTTT. This translates into CASSFDRPTGELFF.

The V and J genes are TRBV11-2 and TRBJ2-2, with a possible D match to TRBD1 (5 bases). Germline V gives CDR1 SGHAT, CDR2 FQNNGV. The CDR3 spans 14 residues. With 3 bases removed from V and 4 bases from J, the gap between germline ends came to 9 bases. The CDR3 spells CASSFQGITGELFF. The CDR3 region has the DNA TGTGCCAGCAGCTTCCAGGGTATCACCGGGGAGCTGTTTTTT.

This chain uses TRBV6-5 with TRBJ2-5; the D gene is possibly TRBD2 (5 bases). Germline CDR1 MNHEY, CDR2 SVGAGI. V lost 6 bases and J 5 bases, leaving 16 bases between the germline ends. The CDR3 is 14 residues long. CDR3 sequence: CASRPDGVRETQYF. CDR3 nucleotide sequence: TGTGCCAGCAGGCCCGACGGGGTGCGGGAGACCCAGTACTTC.

This rearrangement joins TRBV15 to TRBJ2-5, with TRBD2 matching 11 bases. The CDR3 loop spans 17 amino acids. V lost 4 bases to trimming and J lost 3 bases; unmatched junction nucleotides: 10. Germline CDR1 LNHNV, CDR2 YYDKDF (reference sequence). CDR3 sequence: CATSNGIPGLAEETQYF. Written as DNA, the CDR3 is TGTGCCACCAGCAATGGGATTCCGGGACTAGCGGAAGAGACCCAGTACTTC.

This clone showed up just once. V gene TRBV30 combines with J gene TRBJ1-5, with 9 bases lining up with TRBD1. The CDR3 sequence is 12 residues long. CDR1 is GTSNPN, CDR2 SVGIG, per germline (reference sequence). V gave up 5 bases and J gave up 4 bases; unmatched junction bases: 0. CDR3 sequence (DNA): TGTGCCTGGGACAGGGGGAATCAGCCCCAGCATTTT. It yields the protein CAWDRGNQPQHF.

J is TRBJ1-3 and V is TRBV29-1; no clear D gene. Trimming cost V 4 bases and J 0 bases, with 7 bases left between them. The germline gives CDR1 SQVTM, CDR2 ANQGSEA. This CDR3 spans 13 amino acids. The CDR3: CSVAPSSGNTIYF. The CDR3 bases are TGCAGCGTTGCGCCGAGCTCTGGAAACACCATATATTTT.

The sample holds one count of this clone. This chain connects TRBV30 to TRBJ2-7, with 7 bases that match TRBD1. J gave up 2 bases and V 0 bases, and 25 bases lay outside the gene matches. The CDR3 runs 21 residues. The germline V gene encodes CDR1 GTSNPN and CDR2 SVGIG (reference sequence). In DNA, the CDR3 is TGTGCCTGGAGTGTACGGGCGTTGAATAATTGGGATAGACAGGGAGCCTACGAGCAGTACTTC. Protein product: CAWSVRALNNWDRQGAYEQYF.

This chain links TRBV7-3 with TRBJ2-1; D is possibly TRBD1 (5 bases). The CDR3 loop spans 14 amino acids. Trimming stripped 5 bases from V and 6 bases from J, with 14 bases between. Germline CDR1 reads SGHTA; CDR2 reads FQGTGA. The CDR3: CASSGAGETNEQFF. CDR3 sequence (DNA): TGTGCCAGCAGCGGGGCCGGCGAGACCAATGAGCAGTTCTTC.

In this sample, this clone turned up once. This chain connects TRBV6-5 to TRBJ1-4, with 7 bases fitting TRBD1. V was pared by 6 bases and J by 0 bases, with 4 bases of the junction left unmatched. The CDR3 runs 15 residues. Germline V lookup: CDR1 MNHEY, CDR2 SVGAGI. CDR3 region: CASSPGTATNEKLFF. For the CDR3, the DNA is TGTGCCAGCAGCCCTGGGACAGCAACTAATGAAAAACTGTTTTTT.

The chain couples TRBV29-1 to TRBJ2-7; 8 bases are shared with TRBD1. The CDR3 covers 14 residues. V was pared by 7 bases and J by 0 bases, with 8 bases of the junction left unmatched. CDR1 is SQVTM and CDR2 is ANQGSEA in the germline V gene. The CDR3 DNA sequence: TGCAGCGCCGTCGACAGGGGCACCTCCTACGAGCAGTACTTC. As protein: CSAVDRGTSYEQYF.

This rearrangement joins TRBV11-2 to TRBJ1-6; D might be TRBD1 (5 bases). CDR3 size: 18 residues. The germline CDR1 and CDR2 sequences are SGHAT and FQNNGV. V gave up 3 bases and J gave up 6 bases, with 21 bases separating them. DNA for the CDR3: TGTGCCAGCAGCTTGCTCCATACCCTCGACAGCCTTAATTCACCCCTCCACTTT. Translation gives CASSLLHTLDSLNSPLHF.

This chain connects TRBV5-1 to TRBJ2-3, with D possibly TRBD2 on 6 matching bases. Trimming removed 5 bases from V and 2 bases from J, with 15 bases in between. The CDR3 totals 15 residues. Germline V lookup: CDR1 SGHRS, CDR2 YFSETQ. The chain's CDR3 is CASRADYILTDTQYF. CDR3 DNA sequence: TGCGCCAGCAGGGCGGACTATATCCTCACAGATACGCAGTATTTT.

The chain links TRBV4-2 to TRBJ1-1, with 9 bases matching TRBD1. Germline V gene lookup returns CDR1 LGHNA and CDR2 YNFKEQ. This CDR3 has 15 amino acids. V was clipped by 5 bases and J by 4 bases; unmatched bases: 8. The DNA for the CDR3 is TGTGCCAGCAGCACCCACAGGGGGCAGGGCACTGAAGCTTTCTTT. This encodes CASSTHRGQGTEAFF.

The chain couples TRBV10-3 to TRBJ2-7; 8 nucleotides align to TRBD1. The germline CDR1 and CDR2 sequences are ENHRY and SYGVKD. V lost 4 bases to trimming and J lost 0 bases; unmatched junction nucleotides: 5. The CDR3 consists of 15 residues. The CDR3 loop is CAISAGQGSSYEQYF. The CDR3 DNA reads as TGTGCCATCAGTGCAGGACAGGGCAGCTCCTACGAGCAGTACTTC.

Note on this clone: This specimen includes other DNA sequences encoding the same CDR3. V is TRBV9 and J is TRBJ2-3; D not certain. The germline V gene encodes CDR1 SGDLS and CDR2 YYNGEE. CDR3 length equals 14 residues. V lost 2 bases, J lost 3 bases, and 10 bases lay in between. The CDR3 sequence is CASSVEQRTDTQYF. The CDR3 region has the DNA TGTGCCAGCAGCGTGGAACAGAGAACAGATACGCAGTATTTT.

This clone was counted between two and nine times. V is TRBV4-3 and J is TRBJ1-2; possibly TRBD1 for D (6 bases). CDR3 length: 15 amino acids. Germline V gene lookup returns CDR1 LGHNA and CDR2 YSLEER. The V end lost 3 bases, the J end lost 0 bases, and 11 bases lay between the germline ends. As DNA, the CDR3 is TGCGCCAGCAGCCAGGGACACCCTTCTAACTATGGCTACACCTTC. Protein product: CASSQGHPSNYGYTF.

This clone was seen once. The chain employs TRBV5-1 and TRBJ1-1; the match to TRBD1 covers 9 bases. CDR1 is SGHRS and CDR2 is YFSETQ in the germline V gene. Losses at the gene ends were 2 bases for V and 2 bases for J; bases not matched to a gene: 1. CDR3 length: 14 amino acids. The CDR3 region has the DNA TGCGCCAGCAGCTTCACAGGGGGCAACACTGAAGCTTTCTTT. Its translation is CASSFTGGNTEAFF. Variable domain in full (rest from reference TRBV5-1 and TRBJ1-1): KAGVTQTPRYLIKTRGQQVTLSCSPISGHRSVSWYQQTPGQGLQFLFEYFSETQRNKGNFPGRFSGRQFSNSRSEMNVSTLELGDSALYLCASSFTGGNTEAFFGQGTRLTVV.